This entry lists 3 T cell receptor beta chains sequenced from one sample in a study of T cell responses to AZD1222 COVID-19 vaccine. Clones were read by immunoSEQ multiplex PCR, and TCRdb kept only the in-frame ones, dropping some. The table records around 130,000 clones, roughly 87% of them present only once. Sequenced material: peripheral blood, taken 28 days after the second AZD1222 dose. These TCRs come from an adult who received the AZD1222 COVID-19 vaccine.

This chain joins TRBV5-8 and TRBJ1-1; the D gene is possibly TRBD1 (5 bases). There are 13 residues in the CDR3. The V end lost 4 bases, the J end lost 5 bases, and 12 bases lay between the germline ends. CDR1 is SGHTS, CDR2 YDEGEE, per germline. CDR3 nucleotides: TGTGCCAGCAGCCAGGGTCGGAGGACTGAAGCTTTCTTT. Encoded protein: CASSQGRRTEAFF.

As to this clone: Mismatch with germline at one junction end may stem from a read error. This chain uses TRBV15 with TRBJ1-1, with no clear D. This CDR3 contains 13 residues. Germline V lookup: CDR1 LNHNV, CDR2 YYDKDF (reference sequence). The CDR3, as DNA: TGTGCCACCAGCAGAGTGGGGAACACTGAAGCCTTCTTT. This translates into CATSRVGNTEAFF.

J is TRBJ2-5 and V is TRBV29-1; D perhaps matches TRBD1 (6 bases). The germline CDR1 and CDR2 sequences are SQVTM and ANQGSEA. This CDR3 region has 14 residues. Between the trimmed V and J ends, which lost 0 bases and 5 bases, there was a span of 13 bases. CDR3 sequence (DNA): TGCAGCGTTGAAGATTTGCCGAGGGGGGAGACCCAGTACTTC. As protein: CSVEDLPRGETQYF.